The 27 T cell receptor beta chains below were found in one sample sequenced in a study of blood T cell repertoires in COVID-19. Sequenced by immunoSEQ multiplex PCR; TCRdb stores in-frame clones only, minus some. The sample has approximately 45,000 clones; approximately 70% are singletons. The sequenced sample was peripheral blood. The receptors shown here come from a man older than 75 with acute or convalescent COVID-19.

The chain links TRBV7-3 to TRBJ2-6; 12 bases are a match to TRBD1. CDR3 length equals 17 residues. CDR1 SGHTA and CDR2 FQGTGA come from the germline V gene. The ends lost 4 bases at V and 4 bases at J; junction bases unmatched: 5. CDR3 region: CASSSGQGALGANVLTF. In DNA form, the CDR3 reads TGTGCCAGCAGCTCGGGACAGGGGGCATTGGGGGCCAACGTCCTGACTTTC.

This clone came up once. The CDR3 bases are TGTGCCATCAGTGATGGGGAGTGGGGCTATGGCTACACCTTC. Residues: CAISDGEWGYGYTF. The chain recombines TRBV10-3 with TRBJ1-2; no clear D. CDR1 and CDR2 from the germline V gene are ENHRY and SYGVKD. The CDR3 length is 14 residues. Trimming cost V 3 bases and J 4 bases, with 12 bases left between them.

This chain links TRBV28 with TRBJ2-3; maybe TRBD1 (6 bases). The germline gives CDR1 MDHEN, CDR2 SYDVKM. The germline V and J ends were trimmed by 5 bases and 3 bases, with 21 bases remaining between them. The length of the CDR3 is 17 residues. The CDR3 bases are TGTGCCAGCAGTAAGGCAGGGGCTTCTTACACGACAGATACGCAGTATTTT. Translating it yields CASSKAGASYTTDTQYF.

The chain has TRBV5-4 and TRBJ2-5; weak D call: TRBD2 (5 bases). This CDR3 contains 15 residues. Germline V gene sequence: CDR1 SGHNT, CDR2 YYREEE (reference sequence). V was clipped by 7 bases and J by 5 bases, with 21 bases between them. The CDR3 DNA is TGTGCCAGCGGAGGCCGGGTCCTTGGGGAGGAGACCCAGTACTTC. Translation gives CASGGRVLGEETQYF.

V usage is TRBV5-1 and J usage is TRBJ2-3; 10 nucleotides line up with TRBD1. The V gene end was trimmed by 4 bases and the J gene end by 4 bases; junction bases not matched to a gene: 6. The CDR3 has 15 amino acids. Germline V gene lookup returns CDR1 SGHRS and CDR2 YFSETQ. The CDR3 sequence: CASSVRDRGADTQYF. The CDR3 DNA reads TGCGCCAGCAGCGTCCGGGACAGGGGCGCAGATACGCAGTATTTT.

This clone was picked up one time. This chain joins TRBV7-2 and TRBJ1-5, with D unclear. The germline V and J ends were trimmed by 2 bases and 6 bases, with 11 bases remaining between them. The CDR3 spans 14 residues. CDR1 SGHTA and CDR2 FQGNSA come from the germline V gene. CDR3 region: CASSLTGNSQPQHF. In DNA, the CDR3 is TGTGCCAGCAGCTTAACCGGGAACAGTCAGCCCCAGCATTTT. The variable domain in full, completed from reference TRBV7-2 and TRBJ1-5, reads GAGVSQSPSNKVTEKGKDVELRCDPISGHTALYWYRQSLGQGLEFLIYFQGNSAPDKSGLPSDRFSAERTGGSVSTLTIQRTQQEDSAVYLCASSLTGNSQPQHFGDGTRLSIL.

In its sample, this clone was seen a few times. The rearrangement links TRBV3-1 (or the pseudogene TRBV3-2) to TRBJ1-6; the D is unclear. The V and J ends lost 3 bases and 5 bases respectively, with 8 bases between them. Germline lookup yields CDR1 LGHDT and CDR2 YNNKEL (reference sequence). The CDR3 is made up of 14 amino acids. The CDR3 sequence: CASSQRLNNSPLHF. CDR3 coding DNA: TGTGCCAGCAGCCAGCGACTGAATAATTCACCCCTCCACTTT.

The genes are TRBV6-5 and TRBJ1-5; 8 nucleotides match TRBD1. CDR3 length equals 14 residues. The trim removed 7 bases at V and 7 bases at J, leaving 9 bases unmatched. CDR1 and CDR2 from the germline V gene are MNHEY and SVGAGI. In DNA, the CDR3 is TGTGCCAGCAAAAGAGGACAGGGCCGGCAGCCCCAGCATTTT. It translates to CASKRGQGRQPQHF.

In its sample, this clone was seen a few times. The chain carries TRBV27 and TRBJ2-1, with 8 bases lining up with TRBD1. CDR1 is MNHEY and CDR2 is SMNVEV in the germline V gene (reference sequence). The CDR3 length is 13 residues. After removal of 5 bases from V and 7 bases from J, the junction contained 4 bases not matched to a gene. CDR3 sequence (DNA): TGTGCCAGCAGTCGGACAGGGAGAAATGAGCAGTTCTTC. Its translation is CASSRTGRNEQFF.

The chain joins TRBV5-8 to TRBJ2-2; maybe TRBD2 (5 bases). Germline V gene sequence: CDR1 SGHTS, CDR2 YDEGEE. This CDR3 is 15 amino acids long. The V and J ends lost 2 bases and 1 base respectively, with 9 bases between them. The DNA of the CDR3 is TGTGCCAGCAGCTTAAAGCGGAAGAACACCGGGGAGCTGTTTTTT. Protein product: CASSLKRKNTGELFF.

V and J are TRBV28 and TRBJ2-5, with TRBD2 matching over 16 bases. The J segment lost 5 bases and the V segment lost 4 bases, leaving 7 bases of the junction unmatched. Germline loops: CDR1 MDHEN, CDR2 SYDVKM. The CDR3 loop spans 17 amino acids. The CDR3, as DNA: TGTGCCAGCAGTTGGGGACTAGCGGGAGGGCCGGGGGAGACCCAGTACTTC. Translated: CASSWGLAGGPGETQYF.

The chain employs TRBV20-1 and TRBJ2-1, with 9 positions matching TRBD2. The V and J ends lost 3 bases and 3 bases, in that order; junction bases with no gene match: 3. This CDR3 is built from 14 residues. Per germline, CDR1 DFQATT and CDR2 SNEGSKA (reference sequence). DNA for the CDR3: TGCAGTGCTAGTTCTAGCGGGGTCTACAATGAGCAGTTCTTC. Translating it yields CSASSSGVYNEQFF.

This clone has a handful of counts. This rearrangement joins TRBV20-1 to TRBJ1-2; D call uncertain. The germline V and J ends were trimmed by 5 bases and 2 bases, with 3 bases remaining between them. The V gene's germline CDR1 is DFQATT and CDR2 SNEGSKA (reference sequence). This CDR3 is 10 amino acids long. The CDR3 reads CSAQNYGYTF. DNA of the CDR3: TGCAGTGCTCAAAACTATGGCTACACCTTC.

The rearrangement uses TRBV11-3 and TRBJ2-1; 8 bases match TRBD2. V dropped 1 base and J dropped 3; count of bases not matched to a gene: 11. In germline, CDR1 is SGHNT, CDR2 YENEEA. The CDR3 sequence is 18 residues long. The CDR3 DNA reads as TGTGCCAGCAGCTTAGGAGCGGGAGTCTCCTCCGTCTACAATGAGCAGTTCTTC. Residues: CASSLGAGVSSVYNEQFF.

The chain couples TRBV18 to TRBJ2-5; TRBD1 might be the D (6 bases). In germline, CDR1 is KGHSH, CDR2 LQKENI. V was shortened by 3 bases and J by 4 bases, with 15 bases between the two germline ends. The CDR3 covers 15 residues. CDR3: CASSPDSIEGETQYF. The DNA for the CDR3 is TGTGCCAGCTCACCGGACAGCATTGAGGGAGAGACCCAGTACTTC.

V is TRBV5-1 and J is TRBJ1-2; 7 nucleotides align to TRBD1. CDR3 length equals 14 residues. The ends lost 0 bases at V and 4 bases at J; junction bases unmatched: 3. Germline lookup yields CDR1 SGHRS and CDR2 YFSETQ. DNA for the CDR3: TGCGCCAGCAGCTTGGAGCCAGGGGGCTATGGCTACACCTTC. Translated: CASSLEPGGYGYTF.

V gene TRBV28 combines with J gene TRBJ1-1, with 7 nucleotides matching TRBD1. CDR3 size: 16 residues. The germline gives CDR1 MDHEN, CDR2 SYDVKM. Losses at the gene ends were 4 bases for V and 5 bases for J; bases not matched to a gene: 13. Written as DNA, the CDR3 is TGTGCCAGCAGTTCCCCGACAGGGCAGACAAGAACTGAAGCTTTCTTT. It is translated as CASSSPTGQTRTEAFF.

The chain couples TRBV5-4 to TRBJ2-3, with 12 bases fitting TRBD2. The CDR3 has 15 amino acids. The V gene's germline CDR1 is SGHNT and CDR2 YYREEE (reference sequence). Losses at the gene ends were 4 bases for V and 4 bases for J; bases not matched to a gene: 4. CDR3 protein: CASSRLAGDPDTQYF. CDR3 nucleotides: TGTGCCAGCAGCCGACTAGCGGGAGATCCAGATACGCAGTATTTT.

The CDR3 sequence is CASSFGAYEQYF. The CDR3 DNA follows: TGTGCCAGCAGTTTCGGAGCCTACGAGCAGTACTTC. The chain uses TRBV12-3 or TRBV12-4 and TRBJ2-7; D ambiguous. The V end was cut by 3 bases, the J end by 2 bases, with 5 bases between. The CDR3 spans 12 residues.

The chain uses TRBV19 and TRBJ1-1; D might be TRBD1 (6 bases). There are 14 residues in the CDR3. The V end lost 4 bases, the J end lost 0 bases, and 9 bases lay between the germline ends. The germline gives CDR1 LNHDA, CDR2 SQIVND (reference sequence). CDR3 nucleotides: TGTGCCAGTAGTAGGACAGTCATGAACACTGAAGCTTTCTTT. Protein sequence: CASSRTVMNTEAFF.

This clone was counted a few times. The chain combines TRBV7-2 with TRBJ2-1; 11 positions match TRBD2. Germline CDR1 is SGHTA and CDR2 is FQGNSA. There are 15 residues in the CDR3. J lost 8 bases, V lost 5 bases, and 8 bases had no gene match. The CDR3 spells CASSLTSGRQYEQFF. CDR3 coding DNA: TGTGCCAGCAGCCTAACTAGCGGGAGACAGTATGAGCAGTTCTTC.

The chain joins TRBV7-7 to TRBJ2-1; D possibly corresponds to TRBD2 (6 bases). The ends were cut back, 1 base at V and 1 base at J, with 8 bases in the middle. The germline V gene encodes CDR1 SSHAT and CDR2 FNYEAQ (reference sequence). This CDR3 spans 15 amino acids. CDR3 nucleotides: TGTGCCAGCAGCTTAGGCGGGACTTCCTACAATGAGCAGTTCTTC. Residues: CASSLGGTSYNEQFF. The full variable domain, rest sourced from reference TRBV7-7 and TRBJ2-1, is GAGVSQSPRYKVTKRGQDVTLRCDPISSHATLYWYQQALGQGPEFLTYFNYEAQPDKSGLPSDRFSAERPEGSISTLTIQRTEQRDSAMYRCASSLGGTSYNEQFFGPGTRLTVL.

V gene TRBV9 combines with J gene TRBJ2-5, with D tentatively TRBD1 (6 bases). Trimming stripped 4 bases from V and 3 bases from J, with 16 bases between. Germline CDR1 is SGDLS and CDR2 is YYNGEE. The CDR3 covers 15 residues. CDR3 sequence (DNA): TGTGCCAGCAGCCCCCGGGACACAAAGAAAGAGACCCAGTACTTC. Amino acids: CASSPRDTKKETQYF.

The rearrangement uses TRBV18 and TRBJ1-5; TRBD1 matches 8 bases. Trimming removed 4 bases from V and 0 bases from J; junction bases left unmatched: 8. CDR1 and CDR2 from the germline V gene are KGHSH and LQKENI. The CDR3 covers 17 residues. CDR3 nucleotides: TGTGCCAGCTCACTCGACAGGGGAGGATATAGCAATCAGCCCCAGCATTTT. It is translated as CASSLDRGGYSNQPQHF.

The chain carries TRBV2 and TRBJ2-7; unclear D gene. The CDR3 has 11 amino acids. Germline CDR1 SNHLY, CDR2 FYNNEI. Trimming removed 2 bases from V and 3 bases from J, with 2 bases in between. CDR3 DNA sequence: TGTGCCAGCAGTGAACTCTACGAGCAGTACTTC. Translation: CASSELYEQYF.

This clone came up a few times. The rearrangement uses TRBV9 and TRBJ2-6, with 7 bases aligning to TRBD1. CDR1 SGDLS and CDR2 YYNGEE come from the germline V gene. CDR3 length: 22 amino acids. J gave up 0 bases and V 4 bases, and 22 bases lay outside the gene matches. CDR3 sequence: CASSSARQGIALEYSGANVLTF. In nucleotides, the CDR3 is TGTGCCAGCAGCTCCGCAAGACAGGGAATTGCCCTTGAATACTCTGGGGCCAACGTCCTGACTTTC.

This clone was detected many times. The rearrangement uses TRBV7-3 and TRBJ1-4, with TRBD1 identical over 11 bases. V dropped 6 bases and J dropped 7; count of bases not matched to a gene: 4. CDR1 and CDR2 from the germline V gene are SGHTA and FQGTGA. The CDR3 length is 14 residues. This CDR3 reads CASRRGQGVEKLFF. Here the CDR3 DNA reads TGTGCCAGCAGGAGGGGACAGGGGGTTGAAAAACTGTTTTTT.